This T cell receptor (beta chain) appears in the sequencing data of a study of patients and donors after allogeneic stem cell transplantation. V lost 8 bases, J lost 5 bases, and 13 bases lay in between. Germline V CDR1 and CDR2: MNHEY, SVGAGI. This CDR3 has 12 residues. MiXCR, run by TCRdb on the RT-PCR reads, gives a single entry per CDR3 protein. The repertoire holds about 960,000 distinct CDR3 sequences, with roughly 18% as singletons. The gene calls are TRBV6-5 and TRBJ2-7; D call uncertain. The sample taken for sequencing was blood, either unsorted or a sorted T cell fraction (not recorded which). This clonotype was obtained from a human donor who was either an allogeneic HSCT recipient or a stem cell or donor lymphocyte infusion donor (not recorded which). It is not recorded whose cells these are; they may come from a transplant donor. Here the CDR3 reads CASSLRRNEQYF. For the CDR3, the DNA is TGTGCCAGCTCCCTGAGGCGGAACGAGCAGTACTTC.